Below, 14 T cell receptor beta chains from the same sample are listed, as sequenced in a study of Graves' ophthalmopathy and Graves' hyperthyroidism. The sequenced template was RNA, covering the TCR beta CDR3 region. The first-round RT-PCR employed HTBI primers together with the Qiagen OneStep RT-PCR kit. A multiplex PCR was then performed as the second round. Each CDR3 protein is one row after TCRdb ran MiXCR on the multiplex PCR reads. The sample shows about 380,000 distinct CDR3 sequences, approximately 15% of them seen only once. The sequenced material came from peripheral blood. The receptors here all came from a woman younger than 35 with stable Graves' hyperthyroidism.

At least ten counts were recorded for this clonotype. The CDR3 protein is CASSPPDTRNTEAFF. CDR3 coding DNA: TGTGCCAGCTCACCCCCTGACACCCGGAACACTGAAGCTTTCTTT. This chain links TRBV18 with TRBJ1-1; D not certain. Germline V gene data show CDR1 as KGHSH and CDR2 as LQKENI. Trimming shortened V by 3 bases and J by 1 base, and 12 bases separated the two germline ends. The CDR3 has 15 residues.

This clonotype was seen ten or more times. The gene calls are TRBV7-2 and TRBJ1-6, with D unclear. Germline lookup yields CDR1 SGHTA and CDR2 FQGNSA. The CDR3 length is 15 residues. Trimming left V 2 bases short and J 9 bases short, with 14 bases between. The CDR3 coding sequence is TGTGCCAGCAGCTTACTTGCCGGGAATAGTTCACCCCTCCACTTT. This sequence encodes CASSLLAGNSSPLHF.

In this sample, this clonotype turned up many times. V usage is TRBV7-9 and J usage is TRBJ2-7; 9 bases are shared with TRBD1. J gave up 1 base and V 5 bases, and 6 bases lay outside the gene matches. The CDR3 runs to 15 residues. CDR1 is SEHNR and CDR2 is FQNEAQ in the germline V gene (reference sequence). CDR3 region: CASSVGTGRSYEQYF. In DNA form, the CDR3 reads TGTGCCAGCAGCGTGGGGACAGGGAGGTCCTACGAGCAGTACTTC. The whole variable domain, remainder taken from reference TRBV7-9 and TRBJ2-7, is DTGVSQNPRHKITKRGQNVTFRCDPISEHNRLYWYRQTLGQGPEFLTYFQNEAQLEKSRLLSDRFSAERPKGSFSTLEIQRTEQGDSAMYLCASSVGTGRSYEQYFGPGTRLTVT.

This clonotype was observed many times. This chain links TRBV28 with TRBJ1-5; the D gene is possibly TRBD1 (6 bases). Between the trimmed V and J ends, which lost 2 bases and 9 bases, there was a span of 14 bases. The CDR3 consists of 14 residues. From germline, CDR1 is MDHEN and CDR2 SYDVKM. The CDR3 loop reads CASSLRGGARPQHF. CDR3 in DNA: TGTGCCAGCAGTTTAAGAGGGGGGGCTCGGCCCCAGCATTTT.

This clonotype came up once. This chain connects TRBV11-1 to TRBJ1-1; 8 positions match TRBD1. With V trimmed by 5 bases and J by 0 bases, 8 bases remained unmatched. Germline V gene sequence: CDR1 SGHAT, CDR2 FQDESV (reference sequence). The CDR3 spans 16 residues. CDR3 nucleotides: TGTGCCAGCAGCCCACCCGCAGGGGGCTTGAACACTGAAGCTTTCTTT. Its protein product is CASSPPAGGLNTEAFF. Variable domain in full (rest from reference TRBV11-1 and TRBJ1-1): EAEVAQSPRYKITEKSQAVAFWCDPISGHATLYWYRQILGQGPELLVQFQDESVVDDSQLPKDRFSAERLKGVDSTLKIQPAELGDSAMYLCASSPPAGGLNTEAFFGQGTRLTVV.

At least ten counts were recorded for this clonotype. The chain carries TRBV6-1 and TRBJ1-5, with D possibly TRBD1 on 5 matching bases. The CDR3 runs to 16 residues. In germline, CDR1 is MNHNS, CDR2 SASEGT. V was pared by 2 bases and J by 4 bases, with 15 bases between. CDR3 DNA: TGTGCCAGCAGTGAATGGCAGGGAATGGGGAATCAGCCCCAGCATTTT. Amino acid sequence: CASSEWQGMGNQPQHF.

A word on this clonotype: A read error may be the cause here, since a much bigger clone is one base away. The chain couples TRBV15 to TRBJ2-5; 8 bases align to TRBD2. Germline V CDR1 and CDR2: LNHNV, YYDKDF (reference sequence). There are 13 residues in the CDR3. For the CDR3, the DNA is TGTGCCATCAGCAGCGGGGGTAGGGAGACCCAGTACTTC. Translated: CAISSGGRETQYF.

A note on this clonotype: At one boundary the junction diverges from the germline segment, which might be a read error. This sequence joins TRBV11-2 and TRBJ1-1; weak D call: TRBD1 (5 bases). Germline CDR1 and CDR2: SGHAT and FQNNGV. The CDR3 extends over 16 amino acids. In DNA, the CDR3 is TGTGCCTGCAGCCCCCCCCCACCCATAAGGGGCACTGAAGCTTTCTTT. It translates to CACSPPPPIRGTEAFF.

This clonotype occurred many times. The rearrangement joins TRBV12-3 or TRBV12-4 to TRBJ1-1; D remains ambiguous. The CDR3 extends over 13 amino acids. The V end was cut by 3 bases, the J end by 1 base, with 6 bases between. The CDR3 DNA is TGTGCCAGCAGTTTTTCGGGGAACACTGAAGCTTTCTTT. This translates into CASSFSGNTEAFF.

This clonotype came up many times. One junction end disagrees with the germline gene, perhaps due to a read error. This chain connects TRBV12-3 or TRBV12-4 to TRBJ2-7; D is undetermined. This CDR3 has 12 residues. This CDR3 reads CASSLSSGRRHF. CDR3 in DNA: TGTGCCAGCAGTTTATCTTCAGGCCGTCGTCACTTC.

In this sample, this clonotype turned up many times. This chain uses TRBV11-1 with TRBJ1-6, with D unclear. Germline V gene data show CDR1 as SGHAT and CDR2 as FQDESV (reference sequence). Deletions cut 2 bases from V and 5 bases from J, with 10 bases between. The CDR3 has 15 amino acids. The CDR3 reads CASSLPGSDNSPLHF. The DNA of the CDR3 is TGTGCCAGCAGCTTACCGGGAAGTGATAATTCACCCCTCCACTTT.

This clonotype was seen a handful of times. The DNA for the CDR3 is TGTGCCAGCAGCTTAGGACCGACGTGGGAAGCTTTCTTT. It codes for CASSLGPTWEAFF. V and J are TRBV7-2 and TRBJ1-1, with unresolved D. Germline V gene sequence: CDR1 SGHTA, CDR2 FQGNSA. Trimming stripped 1 base from V and 8 bases from J, with 11 bases between. The CDR3 spans 13 residues.

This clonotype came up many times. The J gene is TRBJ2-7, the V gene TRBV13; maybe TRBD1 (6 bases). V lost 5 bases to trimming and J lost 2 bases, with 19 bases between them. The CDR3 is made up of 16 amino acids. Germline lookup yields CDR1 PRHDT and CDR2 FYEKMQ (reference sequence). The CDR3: CASSPRWAGVPYEQYF. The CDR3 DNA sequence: TGTGCCAGCAGCCCCCGTTGGGCAGGGGTGCCCTACGAGCAGTACTTC.

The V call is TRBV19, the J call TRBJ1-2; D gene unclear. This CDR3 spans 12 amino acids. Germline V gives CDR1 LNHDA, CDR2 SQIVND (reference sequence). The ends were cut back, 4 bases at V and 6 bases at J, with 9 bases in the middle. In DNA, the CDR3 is TGTGCCAGTAGTACGGACGGAGATGGCTACACCTTC. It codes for CASSTDGDGYTF.